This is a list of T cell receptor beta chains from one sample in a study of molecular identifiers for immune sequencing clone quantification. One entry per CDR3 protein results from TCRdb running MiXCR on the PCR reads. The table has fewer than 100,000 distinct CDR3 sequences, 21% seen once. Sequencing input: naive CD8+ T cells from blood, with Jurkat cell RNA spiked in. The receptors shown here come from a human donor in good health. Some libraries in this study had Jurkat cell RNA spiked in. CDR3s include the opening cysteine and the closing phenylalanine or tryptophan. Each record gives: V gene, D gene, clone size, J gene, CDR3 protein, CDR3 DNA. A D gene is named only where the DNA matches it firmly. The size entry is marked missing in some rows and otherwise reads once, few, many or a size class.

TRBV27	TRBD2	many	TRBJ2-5	CASSLRAGGPETQYF	TGTGCCAGCAGTTTAAGAGCGGGGGGGCCAGAGACCCAGTACTTC
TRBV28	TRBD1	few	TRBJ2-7	CAIRDRGREQYF	TGTGCCATCAGGGACAGGGGGCGGGAGCAGTACTTC
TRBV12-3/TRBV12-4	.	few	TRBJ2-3	CASSLLTRTDTQYF	TGTGCCAGCAGTTTATTGACGCGCACAGATACGCAGTATTTT
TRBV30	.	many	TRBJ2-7	CAWSVVGPTYEQYF	TGTGCCTGGAGTGTAGTAGGTCCGACCTACGAGCAGTACTTC
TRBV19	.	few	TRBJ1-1	CASRIHREAFF	TGTGCCAGTAGAATTCATCGGGAAGCTTTCTTT
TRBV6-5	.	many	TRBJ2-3	CASSPGQGTPRRYF	TGTGCCAGCAGCCCCGGCCAAGGGACCCCCCGGAGGTATTTT
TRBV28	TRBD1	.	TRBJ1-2	CASSYPGQGNYGYTF	TGTGCCAGCAGTTATCCGGGACAGGGTAACTATGGCTACACCTTC
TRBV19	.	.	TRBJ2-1	CASSYFGNEQFF	TGTGCCAGTAGTTATTTCGGCAATGAGCAGTTCTTC
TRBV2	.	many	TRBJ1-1	CASSFYGASTEAFF	TGTGCCAGCAGTTTCTATGGGGCGAGCACTGAAGCTTTCTTT
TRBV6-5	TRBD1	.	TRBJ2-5	CASSYSTGETQYF	TGTGCCAGCAGTTACTCGACAGGGGAGACCCAGTACTTC
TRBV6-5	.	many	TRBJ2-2	CASGDGDTGELFF	TGTGCCAGCGGTGACGGGGACACCGGGGAGCTGTTTTTT
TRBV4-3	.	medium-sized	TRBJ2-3	CASSQEGRPTDTQYF	TGCGCCAGCAGCCAAGAGGGCCGACCCACCGATACGCAGTATTTT
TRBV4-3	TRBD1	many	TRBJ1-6	CASSPRQGAESPLHF	TGCGCCAGCAGCCCCCGACAGGGGGCTGAGTCACCCCTCCACTTT
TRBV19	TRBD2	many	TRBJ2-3	CASSNRLAGHTDTQYF	TGTGCCAGTAGTAATCGACTAGCGGGGCACACAGATACGCAGTATTTT
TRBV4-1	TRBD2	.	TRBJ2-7	CASSQEQRGAYEQYF	TGCGCCAGCAGCCAAGAACAGCGGGGGGCCTACGAGCAGTACTTC
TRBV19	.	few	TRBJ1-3	CASTPRDSGNTIYF	TGTGCCAGTACCCCCCGCGACTCTGGAAACACCATATATTTT
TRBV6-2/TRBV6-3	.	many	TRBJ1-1	CASTIMKNTEAFF	TGTGCCAGCACTATTATGAAGAACACTGAAGCTTTCTTT
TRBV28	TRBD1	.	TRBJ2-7	CATTDRVAPGEQYF	TGTGCCACCACCGACAGGGTGGCTCCGGGGGAGCAGTACTTC
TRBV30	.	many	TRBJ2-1	CAWSEGWDEQFF	TGTGCCTGGAGCGAGGGATGGGATGAGCAGTTCTTC
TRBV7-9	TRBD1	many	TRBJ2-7	CASSASRDRGDEQYF	TGTGCCAGCAGCGCGTCCCGGGACAGGGGAGACGAGCAGTACTTC
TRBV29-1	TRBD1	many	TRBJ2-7	CSAGQGVGYEQYF	TGCAGCGCAGGACAGGGGGTAGGCTACGAGCAGTACTTC
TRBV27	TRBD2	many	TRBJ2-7	CASSPTSLAVPTYEQYF	TGTGCCAGCAGCCCGACCTCTCTAGCGGTTCCTACCTACGAGCAGTACTTC
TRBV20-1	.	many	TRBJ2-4	CSASLGNIQYF	TGCAGTGCTAGTTTAGGCAACATTCAGTACTTC
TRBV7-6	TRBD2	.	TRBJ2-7	CASSSASGRNEQYF	TGTGCCAGCAGCTCCGCTAGCGGGAGGAACGAGCAGTACTTC
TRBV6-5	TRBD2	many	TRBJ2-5	CASSYYPGGTEETQYF	TGTGCCAGCAGTTACTATCCGGGGGGGACGGAAGAGACCCAGTACTTC
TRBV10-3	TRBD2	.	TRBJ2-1	CAISDPSGLAGGTYNEQFF	TGTGCCATCAGTGACCCTTCGGGACTAGCGGGAGGGACCTACAATGAGCAGTTCTTC
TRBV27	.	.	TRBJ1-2	CASSLMGGFGYTF	TGTGCCAGCAGTTTAATGGGGGGATTTGGCTACACCTTC
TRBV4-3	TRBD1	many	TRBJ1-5	CASSLTRGGNQPQHF	TGCGCCAGCAGCCTCACCAGGGGGGGCAATCAGCCCCAGCATTTT
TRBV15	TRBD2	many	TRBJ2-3	CATSRDRWSGGDADTQYF	TGTGCCACCAGCAGAGATCGGTGGAGCGGGGGGGATGCAGATACGCAGTATTTT
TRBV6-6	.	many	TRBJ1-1	CASSYGLGASTEAFF	TGTGCCAGCAGTTACGGCCTGGGGGCGAGCACTGAAGCTTTCTTT
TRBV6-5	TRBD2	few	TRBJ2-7	CASQIWEGAYEQYF	TGTGCCAGCCAAATCTGGGAGGGAGCTTACGAGCAGTACTTC
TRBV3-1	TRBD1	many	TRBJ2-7	CASSPFPGTVYEQYF	TGTGCCAGCAGCCCTTTTCCCGGGACAGTCTACGAGCAGTACTTC
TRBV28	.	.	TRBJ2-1	CASSLSWGEQFF	TGTGCCAGCAGTCTGTCCTGGGGTGAGCAGTTCTTC
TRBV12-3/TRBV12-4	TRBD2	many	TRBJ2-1	CASSLAAGDSYNEQFF	TGTGCCAGCAGTTTAGCGGCGGGGGACTCCTACAATGAGCAGTTCTTC
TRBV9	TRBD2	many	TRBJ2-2	CASSAGLVPGELFF	TGTGCCAGCAGCGCGGGACTAGTGCCCGGGGAGCTGTTTTTT
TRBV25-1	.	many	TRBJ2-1	CASSERFPEEQFF	TGTGCCAGCAGTGAGCGGTTTCCTGAGGAGCAGTTCTTC
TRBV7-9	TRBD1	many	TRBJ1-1	CASSEGQGTNTEAFF	TGTGCCAGCAGCGAAGGACAGGGGACGAACACTGAAGCTTTCTTT
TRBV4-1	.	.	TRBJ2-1	CASSQSWNSNKQFF	TGCGCCAGCAGCCAAAGCTGGAACAGCAATAAGCAGTTCTTC
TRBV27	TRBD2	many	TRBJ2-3	CVVLAGDADTQYF	TGTGTCGTACTAGCGGGAGATGCAGATACGCAGTATTTT
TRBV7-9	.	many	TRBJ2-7	CASSPPQGYEQYF	TGTGCCAGCAGCCCCCCGCAGGGCTACGAGCAGTACTTC
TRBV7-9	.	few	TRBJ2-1	CASSPAGHNEQFF	TGTGCCAGCAGCCCCGCGGGACACAATGAGCAGTTCTTC
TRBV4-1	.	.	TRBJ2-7	CASSLGRGLYEQYF	TGCGCCAGCAGCCTGGGACGGGGTCTATACGAGCAGTACTTC
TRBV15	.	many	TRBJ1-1	CATSRGEGLNTEAFF	TGTGCCACCAGCAGAGGGGAGGGACTGAACACTGAAGCTTTCTTT
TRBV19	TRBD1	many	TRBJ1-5	CASRTGTVGQPQHF	TGTGCCAGTAGAACCGGGACAGTCGGTCAGCCCCAGCATTTT
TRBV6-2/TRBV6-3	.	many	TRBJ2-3	CASTGGQDTQYF	TGTGCCAGCACCGGGGGTCAGGATACGCAGTATTTT